This TCR beta chain was observed in a study of shared clonotypes between healthy human individuals (dated by TCRdb to 2020 to 2021). For the study in its entirety: A couple of women and a few men aged 18 to 49 years were included in the cohort. For each donor, three plates each were used for CD4 naive and CD4 memory, two plates were used for CD8 naive, and one plate was used for CD8 memory. To estimate repertoire size and how much clonotypes are shared between individuals, the study performed deep sequencing of blood TCR repertoires from a few healthy adults. To increase sequencing depth and limit assay-specific biases, TCR repertoire library preparation and sequencing were carried out by different laboratories using diverse techniques. Each donor's leukapheresis produced roughly between about 0.8 and 10 billion PBMCs.

CD8 naive samples were obtained by positive selection for CCR7 among CD45RO-negative cells, yielding a CD45RA+CCR7+ population from which TemRA cells were excluded. The donors were healthy, HIV-negative adults with no recently reported acute infections or vaccinations. Every donor was a Caucasian adult residing in Nashville, Tennessee, USA. Blood was obtained by leukapheresis, after which PBMCs were separated by Ficoll-Histopaque density gradient centrifugation and cryopreserved in liquid nitrogen vapor phase. Analytical flow cytometry was used to check the purity and quantity of each magnetically sorted T cell population. From each sorted fraction, genomic DNA was isolated and quantified by UV absorbance on a Nanodrop 2000c. TCR CDR3 regions were amplified from genomic DNA by multiplex PCR using the deep immunoSEQ assay. Extracted genomic DNA from each cell subset was distributed evenly across all wells of several immunoSEQ 96-well plates, and each plate was treated as a replicate. For sorted subsets, each replicate PCR was loaded with roughly 190 ng genomic DNA, equivalent to 25,000 to 30,000 T cell genomes. Purified libraries were quantified with a Qubit 3.0 fluorometer, sized on a Bioanalyzer 2100, and re-quantified with the KAPA Library Quantification kit. Each immunoSEQ 96-well plate was sequenced on its own single-read 150-cycle Illumina NextSeq 550 flow cell. As for how the authors treated the data: Because the immunoSEQ output included only junctional sequences and no quality scores, the filtering could not be the same as the filtering used for full-length reads. To assign V/J genes and CDR3, sequences were annotated against IMGT germline references using PyIR, a Python wrapper for IgBLAST v1.9. Reads were filtered out if the reads had weak V/J assignments (E-value above 1e-6), no CDR3, stop codons, out-of-frame junctions, or ambiguous translated residues. V3J clonotypes were defined by identical inferred V gene, J gene, and CDR3 amino acid sequence. Percentage overlap between repertoires was computed as shared unique clonotypes divided by the size of the smaller repertoire. Repertoire richness was assessed with RTK rarefaction, the Chao1 estimator, and Recon v2.1 estimates of unobserved clonotypes. OLGA was used to compute generation probabilities for all TCRbeta clonotypes that the gDNA method yielded from a handful of donors. This immuneACCESS table, as held by TCRdb, lists in-frame sequences with V and J called but not all clones. Of the missing ones, under half trace to an unresolved V gene in checked studies; the others have no known cause. For V, J and clone size, that table is used; D and trimming come from the DNA. For this sample the table gives some 2.1 million clones, of which about 94% were detected only once. More than 1.5% of the sample is held by the ten biggest clonotypes.

With respect to this clone: The antigen it recognizes is unknown. Base qualities are not provided; no much larger clone lies one nucleotide away.

Spanning cysteine to phenylalanine, the CDR3 consists of 15 amino acids. Only the CDR3 region is kept as DNA, spanning 45 bases read in frame from base 1. The germline V gene (reference sequence) gives CDR1 as SEHNR and CDR2 as FQNEAQ. The trim is 0 bases for V and 7 bases for J, with a gap of 15 bases between the germline ends. The research as a whole found: Estimated clonotype richness was generally larger for naive than for memory subsets. Sharing across a few donors was observed for approximately 5% of naive CD4, 3% to 3.5% of naive CD8, around 2.5% of memory CD4, and approximately 0.41% of memory CD8 clonotypes. Because the study included a small number of donors, the genetic and exposure-history diversity represented was limited. Sampling was limited to blood, and TCR repertoires in tissue likely differ from TCR repertoires in blood. Rarefaction of sorted-subset datasets indicated incomplete sequencing despite the large sequencing depth. Compared with non-shared clonotypes, the clonotypes found in all four sorted-subset donors had higher generation probabilities. Pairwise subsampling indicated that sequencing depth was expected to affect the degree of clonotype sharing among donors.

The TCR comes from a man aged 18-30 years in good health. Some clones in this sample may be carry-over from other donors' samples. The specimen was naive CD8+ T cells from PBMCs. This specimen's cell subset or site label, per the study, means: CD45RA+CCR7+. Recombination linked TRBV7-9 to TRBJ1-2, with a tentative D gene TRBD1 over 5 matching bases. The CDR3 loop reads CASSLALPEGPGYTF. The bases are TGTGCCAGCAGCTTAGCGCTCCCTGAGGGGCCTGGCTACACCTTC.